A selection of T cell receptor beta chains follows, all from one sample in a study of T cells after yellow fever vaccination. Using its own MiXCR run on the 5' RACE reads, TCRdb lists one record per CDR3 protein. This table has approximately 300,000 distinct CDR3 sequences, over 8.5% appearing once. Sequencing was performed on CD4+ T cells sorted from PBMCs, taken 45 days after the yellow fever booster vaccination. The receptors were sampled from a man aged 18 to 35 who received the YFV17D yellow fever vaccine. CDR3s include the opening cysteine and the closing phenylalanine or tryptophan. Each record gives: clone size, J gene, V gene, D gene, CDR3 protein, CDR3 DNA. The D gene is left open where the match is weak. The size of a clone is reported for some rows only, either as once, few or many, or as a class for expanded clones.

few	TRBJ2-2	TRBV4-3	TRBD2	CASSHGLAGANTGELFF	TGCGCCAGCAGCCACGGACTAGCGGGGGCGAACACCGGGGAGCTGTTTTTT
many	TRBJ1-6	TRBV12-3/TRBV12-4	.	CASSLGVTPLHF	TGTGCCAGCAGTTTAGGGGTGACACCCCTCCACTTT
few	TRBJ1-2	TRBV4-3	.	CASSQLRGYGYTF	TGCGCCAGCAGCCAACTGCGGGGTTATGGCTACACCTTC
.	TRBJ2-1	TRBV12-3/TRBV12-4	TRBD2	CASSPNTGSRGGNEQFF	TGTGCCAGCAGCCCCAATACCGGATCCCGGGGGGGGAATGAGCAGTTCTTC
.	TRBJ2-5	TRBV7-9	.	CASSLQRQEETQYF	TGTGCCAGCAGCTTACAACGACAGGAGGAGACCCAGTACTTC
many	TRBJ2-3	TRBV7-9	.	CASSFRTTPDTQYF	TGTGCCAGCAGCTTCCGGACTACACCAGATACGCAGTATTTT
.	TRBJ1-4	TRBV6-1	.	CASSGDPREKLFF	TGTGCCAGCAGTGGGGACCCGCGTGAAAAACTGTTTTTT
.	TRBJ2-3	TRBV3-1	.	CASSQVRIPTDTQYF	TGTGCCAGCAGCCAAGTCCGGATCCCCACAGATACGCAGTATTTT
many	TRBJ1-1	TRBV18	.	CASSPVEVGADTEAFF	TGTGCCAGCTCACCCGTAGAAGTTGGAGCGGACACTGAAGCTTTCTTT
few	TRBJ1-1	TRBV12-3/TRBV12-4	.	CASSLLPPYTEAFF	TGTGCCAGCAGTTTATTGCCGCCTTACACTGAAGCTTTCTTT
.	TRBJ2-5	TRBV4-3	.	CASSPQGGEGTQYF	TGCGCCAGCAGCCCCCAGGGGGGGGAGGGGACCCAGTACTTC
few	TRBJ1-2	TRBV2	.	CASSTGRVGGYTF	TGTGCCAGCAGCACAGGGAGGGTTGGTGGCTACACCTTC
few	TRBJ1-1	TRBV7-2	.	CASSLDRQFNTEAFF	TGTGCCAGCAGCTTAGACAGACAGTTTAACACTGAAGCTTTCTTT
few	TRBJ1-1	TRBV29-1	TRBD1	CSVSGGRNTEAFF	TGCAGCGTTTCAGGGGGTCGGAACACTGAAGCTTTCTTT
.	TRBJ1-2	TRBV14	.	CASSRRKNYGYTF	TGTGCCAGCAGCCGACGGAAAAACTATGGCTACACCTTC
few	TRBJ1-2	TRBV18	.	CASSPTSRDYGYTF	TGTGCCAGCTCACCAACGTCCAGGGACTATGGCTACACCTTC
.	TRBJ2-1	TRBV28	.	CASSWRTAISYNEQFF	TGTGCCAGCAGTTGGAGGACAGCTATCTCCTACAATGAGCAGTTCTTC